This TCR beta chain was obtained from a study of OX40 agonist ivuxolimab in advanced cancers. At the level of the study: As their treatment, patients were administered ivuxolimab, an agonistic anti-OX40 (CD134) antibody. Prior anti-PD-1, anti-PD-L1 or anti-CTLA-4 therapy did not bar entry, and approximately 43% had some.

The CDR3 has 14 amino acids. Germline values: CDR1 GTSNPN, CDR2 SVGIG (reference sequence). Trimming pared 5 bases from V and 2 bases from J, leaving 13 bases between. Overall study results and limits: At 0.1 to 3.0 mg/kg, clonal expansion of CD4+ and CD8+ blood T cells had occurred by week 6.

With respect to this clone: Its antigen is not known.

Samples of blood were obtained at baseline, on cycle 4 day 1, and on cycle 7 day 1. Generated by immunoSEQ multiplex PCR, the TCRdb table keeps only in-frame clones and is missing some. The data show tens of thousands of clones, 86% seen once. V and J are TRBV30 and TRBJ1-5, with D perhaps matching TRBD1 (5 bases). This material consisted of CD4+ or CD8+ T cells sorted from blood, taken in a trial of the OX40 agonist ivuxolimab. The receptor was derived from an adult with an advanced solid tumor such as melanoma, head and neck, liver or kidney cancer. The CDR3 reads CAWGTVGGNQPQHF. The CDR3 nucleotides are TGTGCCTGGGGGACTGTTGGGGGCAATCAGCCCCAGCATTTT.